This TCR beta chain emerged from a study of blood T cell repertoires in COVID-19. The length of the CDR3 is 17 residues. J was trimmed by 5 bases and V by 5 bases; bases with no gene match: 13. The germline V gene has CDR1 SGHNT and CDR2 YENEEA. The repertoire was sequenced with immunoSEQ multiplex PCR; TCRdb's copy has only in-frame clones and lacks some. The sample records about 270,000 clones, roughly 86% being singletons. J is TRBJ2-7 and V is TRBV11-3; 12 nucleotides match TRBD1. The sample was peripheral blood. This TCR was sampled from a man aged 35 to 55 with active or convalescent COVID-19. CDR3 DNA sequence: TGTGCCAGCAGCCGTGTAAGGTCCGGGACAGGGGGCAACGAGCAGTACTTC. Translating it yields CASSRVRSGTGGNEQYF.